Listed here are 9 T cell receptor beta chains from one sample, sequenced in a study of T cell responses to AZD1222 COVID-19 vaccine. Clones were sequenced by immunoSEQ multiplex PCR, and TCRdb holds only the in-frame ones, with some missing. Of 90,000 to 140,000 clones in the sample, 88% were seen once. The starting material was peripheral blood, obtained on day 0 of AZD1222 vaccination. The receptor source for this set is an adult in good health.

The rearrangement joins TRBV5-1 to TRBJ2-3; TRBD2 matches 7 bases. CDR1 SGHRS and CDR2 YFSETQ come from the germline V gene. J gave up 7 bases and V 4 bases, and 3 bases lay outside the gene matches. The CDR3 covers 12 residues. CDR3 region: CASSQGGNTQYF. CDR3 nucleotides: TGCGCCAGCAGCCAGGGAGGGAATACGCAGTATTTT.

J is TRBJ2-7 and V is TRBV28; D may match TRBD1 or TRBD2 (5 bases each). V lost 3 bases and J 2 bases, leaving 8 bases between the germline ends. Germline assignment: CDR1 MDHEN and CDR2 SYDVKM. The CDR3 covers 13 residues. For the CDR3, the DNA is TGTGCCAGCAGTTTGGGGGAACCCTACGAGCAGTACTTC. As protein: CASSLGEPYEQYF. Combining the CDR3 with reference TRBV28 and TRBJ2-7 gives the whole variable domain DVKVTQSSRYLVKRTGEKVFLECVQDMDHENMFWYRQDPGLGLRLIYFSYDVKMKEKGDIPEGYSVSREKKERFSLILESASTNQTSMYLCASSLGEPYEQYFGPGTRLTVT.

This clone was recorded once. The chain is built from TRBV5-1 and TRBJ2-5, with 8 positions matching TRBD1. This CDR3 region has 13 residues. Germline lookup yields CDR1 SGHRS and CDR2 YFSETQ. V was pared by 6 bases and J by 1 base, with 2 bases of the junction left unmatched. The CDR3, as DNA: TGCGCCAGCAAACAGGGGGGCCAAGAGACCCAGTACTTC. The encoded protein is CASKQGGQETQYF.

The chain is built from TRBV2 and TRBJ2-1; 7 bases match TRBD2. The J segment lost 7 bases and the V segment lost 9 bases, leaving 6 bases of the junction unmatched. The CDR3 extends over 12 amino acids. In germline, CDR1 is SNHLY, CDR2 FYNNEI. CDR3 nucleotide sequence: TGTGCCAGAGGGAGTAGCGGGAATGAGCAGTTCTTC. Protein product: CARGSSGNEQFF.

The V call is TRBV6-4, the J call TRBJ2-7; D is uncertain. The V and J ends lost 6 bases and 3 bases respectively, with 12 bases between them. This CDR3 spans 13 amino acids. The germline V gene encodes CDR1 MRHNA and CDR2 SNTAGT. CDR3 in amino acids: CASSLDFGYEQYF. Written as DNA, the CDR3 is TGTGCCAGCAGCCTCGATTTCGGCTACGAGCAGTACTTC.

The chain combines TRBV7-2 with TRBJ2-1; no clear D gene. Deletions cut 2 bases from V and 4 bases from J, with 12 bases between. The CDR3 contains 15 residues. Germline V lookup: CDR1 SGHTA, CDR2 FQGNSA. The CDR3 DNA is TGTGCCAGCAGCTTAAGTCCGGGTAGGTACAATGAGCAGTTCTTC. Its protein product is CASSLSPGRYNEQFF.

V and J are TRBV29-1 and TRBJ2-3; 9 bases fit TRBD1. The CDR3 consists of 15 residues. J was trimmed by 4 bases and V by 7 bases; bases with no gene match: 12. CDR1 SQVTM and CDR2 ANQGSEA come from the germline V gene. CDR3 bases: TGCAGCGCCCATACTTGGGACAGGGTTTCAGATACGCAGTATTTT. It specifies CSAHTWDRVSDTQYF.

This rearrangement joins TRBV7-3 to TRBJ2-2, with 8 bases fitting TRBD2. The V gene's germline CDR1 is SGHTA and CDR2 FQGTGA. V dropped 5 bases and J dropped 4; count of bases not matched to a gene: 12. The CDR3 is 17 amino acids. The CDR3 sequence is CASSPRGAGDGTGELFF. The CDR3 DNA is TGTGCCAGCAGCCCACGTGGAGCGGGAGATGGCACCGGGGAGCTGTTTTTT.

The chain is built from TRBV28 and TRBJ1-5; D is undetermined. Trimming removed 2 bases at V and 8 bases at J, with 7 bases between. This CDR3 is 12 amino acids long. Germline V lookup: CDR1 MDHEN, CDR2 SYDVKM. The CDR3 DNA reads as TGTGCCAGCAGTTTAAGGCCGGAGCCCCAGCATTTT. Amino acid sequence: CASSLRPEPQHF.